These 23 T cell receptor beta chains came from one sample sequenced in a study of T cells in Graves' hyperthyroidism and ophthalmopathy. TCR beta CDR3 regions were amplified from RNA transcripts. In the first-round RT-PCR of the TCR CDR3, the HTBI primer set was used. TCRdb processed the multiplex PCR reads anew with MiXCR; each CDR3 protein has one entry. The sample has fewer than 400,000 distinct CDR3 sequences, around 25% seen once. The sample comprised blood. All receptors come from a man aged 50 or older with Graves' hyperthyroidism.

The chain couples TRBV7-9 to TRBJ2-7, with D maybe TRBD1 (7 bases). The CDR3 has 14 amino acids. Germline lookup yields CDR1 SEHNR and CDR2 FQNEAQ (reference sequence). The V end was cut by 3 bases, the J end by 4 bases, with 13 bases between. The CDR3 spells CASSFQQGRYEQYF. CDR3 sequence (DNA): TGTGCCAGCAGCTTTCAACAGGGGAGGTACGAGCAGTACTTC.

There are many counts of this clonotype. The chain recombines TRBV28 with TRBJ2-1, with D perhaps TRBD2 (5 bases). V shed 5 bases and J shed 8 bases, with 16 bases lying between them. This CDR3 has 14 amino acids. Germline assignment: CDR1 MDHEN and CDR2 SYDVKM. CDR3 sequence reads: CASSQRLSRDEQFF. CDR3 bases: TGTGCCAGCAGTCAGAGACTATCTCGGGATGAGCAGTTCTTC.

This clonotype has a handful of counts. Here the CDR3 DNA reads TGTGCCAGCAGCTTGGCGTCGGGAGCGGCAGAGACCCAGTACTTC. Translation gives CASSLASGAAETQYF. V gene TRBV5-4 combines with J gene TRBJ2-5, with D maybe TRBD2 (6 bases). The V and J ends lost 0 bases and 4 bases respectively, with 13 bases between them. CDR1 is SGHNT and CDR2 is YYREEE in the germline V gene (reference sequence). The CDR3 runs 15 residues.

This clonotype was observed a few times. The gene calls are TRBV12-3 or TRBV12-4 and TRBJ2-1; D possibly corresponds to TRBD1 (6 bases). The ends were cut back, 7 bases at V and 10 bases at J, with 17 bases in the middle. The CDR3 loop spans 13 amino acids. Written as DNA, the CDR3 is TGTGCCAGCACAAAGACTCCGGGACAAGAGCAGTTCTTC. It is translated as CASTKTPGQEQFF.

The chain's CDR3 is CASIAAGASTDTQYF. CDR3 nucleotide sequence: TGCGCCAGCATCGCTGCGGGAGCTAGCACAGATACGCAGTATTTT. The chain combines TRBV5-1 with TRBJ2-3, with 7 bases that match TRBD2. Per germline, CDR1 SGHRS and CDR2 YFSETQ. V lost 6 bases, J lost 0 bases, and 7 bases stayed unmatched. This CDR3 has 15 amino acids.

The V call is TRBV27, the J call TRBJ2-5; D not resolved. From germline, CDR1 is MNHEY and CDR2 SMNVEV (reference sequence). V lost 9 bases to trimming and J lost 0 bases, with 8 bases between them. This CDR3 has 12 amino acids. The CDR3 nucleotides are TGTGCCAGGGGGATTTACCAAGAGACCCAGTACTTC. Protein product: CARGIYQETQYF.

J is TRBJ1-1 and V is TRBV20-1; TRBD1 aligns across 7 bases. Losses at the gene ends were 5 bases for V and 3 bases for J; bases not matched to a gene: 3. Per the germline V gene, CDR1 is DFQATT and CDR2 is SNEGSKA (reference sequence). CDR3 size: 12 residues. The CDR3 coding sequence is TGCAGTGCTCCCCAGGGGGACACTGAAGCTTTCTTT. Its protein product is CSAPQGDTEAFF.

The genes are TRBV12-3 or TRBV12-4 and TRBJ1-3; D is undetermined. With 6 bases removed from V and 9 bases from J, the gap between germline ends came to 9 bases. The CDR3 totals 11 residues. CDR3 sequence: CASSPSFTIYF. For the CDR3, the DNA is TGTGCCAGCAGCCCTTCGTTCACCATATATTTT.

This clonotype was detected only a few times. This chain connects TRBV28 to TRBJ2-4, with D unclear. Per germline, CDR1 MDHEN and CDR2 SYDVKM. CDR3 size: 12 residues. Trimming shortened V by 7 bases and J by 9 bases, and 13 bases separated the two germline ends. CDR3 sequence: CASKTESGIQYF. The CDR3 nucleotides are TGTGCCAGCAAAACCGAGAGTGGCATTCAGTACTTC.

The rearrangement uses TRBV29-1 and TRBJ2-7; D remains unclear. From germline, CDR1 is SQVTM and CDR2 ANQGSEA. The CDR3 is 12 amino acids. V lost 5 bases and J 2 bases, leaving 10 bases between the germline ends. CDR3 loop: CSVSPRPYEQYF. In DNA form, the CDR3 reads TGCAGCGTTAGTCCCCGACCCTACGAGCAGTACTTC.

This clonotype has ten or more counts. The chain recombines TRBV7-2 with TRBJ2-3; TRBD2 might be the D (5 bases). This CDR3 is built from 15 residues. In germline, CDR1 is SGHTA, CDR2 FQGNSA. V lost 0 bases, J lost 6 bases, and 13 bases lay in between. CDR3 sequence: CASSLAGSSFDTQYF. DNA for the CDR3: TGTGCCAGCAGCTTAGCGGGGAGTAGCTTTGATACGCAGTATTTT.

The V gene is TRBV27, the J gene TRBJ2-1, with 11 bases identical to TRBD2. The germline V gene encodes CDR1 MNHEY and CDR2 SMNVEV (reference sequence). With 8 bases clipped from V and 2 bases from J, the junction kept 2 bases outside the gene matches. This CDR3 has 14 amino acids. The CDR3 is CASALAGAYNEQFF. Written as DNA, the CDR3 is TGTGCCAGCGCACTAGCGGGAGCCTACAATGAGCAGTTCTTC.

This clonotype was detected a few times. The rearrangement uses TRBV30 and TRBJ1-2; D perhaps matches TRBD1 (5 bases). Germline CDR1 and CDR2: GTSNPN and SVGIG (reference sequence). The CDR3 consists of 14 residues. V was clipped by 0 bases and J by 5 bases, with 13 bases between them. CDR3 coding DNA: TGTGCCTGGAGTGTAGCATCGGGGCTATATGGCTACACCTTC. Protein product: CAWSVASGLYGYTF.

The chain carries TRBV6-1 and TRBJ2-7; D is possibly TRBD2 (6 bases). The CDR3 covers 13 residues. The V gene lost 8 bases and the J gene lost 0 bases, with 11 bases spanning the gap. In germline, CDR1 is MNHNS, CDR2 SASEGT. In DNA, the CDR3 is TGTGCCAGCTGGGGACTCCTCTCCTACGAGCAGTACTTC. Amino acid sequence: CASWGLLSYEQYF.

This clonotype was counted ten times or more. V usage is TRBV3-1 and J usage is TRBJ2-1; 8 nucleotides agree with TRBD2. Germline lookup yields CDR1 LGHDT and CDR2 YNNKEL (reference sequence). This CDR3 has 15 amino acids. Trimming at V came to 7 bases and at J to 2 bases, leaving 7 bases not matched to a gene. CDR3 sequence: CASTTTSGPYNEQFF. Here the CDR3 DNA reads TGTGCCAGCACGACTACTAGCGGTCCCTACAATGAGCAGTTCTTC.

The chain employs TRBV9 and TRBJ2-5, with a tentative D call TRBD1 (6 bases). The CDR3 has 15 residues. Trimming shortened V by 0 bases and J by 3 bases, and 12 bases separated the two germline ends. Germline V lookup: CDR1 SGDLS, CDR2 YYNGEE. CDR3 coding DNA: TGTGCCAGCAGCGTAGCAGGGGCCCCCAAAGAGACCCAGTACTTC. Its translation: CASSVAGAPKETQYF. Based on the CDR3 plus reference TRBV9 and TRBJ2-5, the full variable domain is DSGVTQTPKHLITATGQRVTLRCSPRSGDLSVYWYQQSLDQGLQFLIQYYNGEERAKGNILERFSAQQFPDLHSELNLSSLELGDSALYFCASSVAGAPKETQYFGPGTRLLVL.

The chain links TRBV4-1 to TRBJ1-1; tentatively, D is TRBD1 (5 bases). The CDR3 has 11 residues. The V and J ends lost 1 base and 10 bases respectively, with 7 bases between them. Germline CDR1 MGHRA, CDR2 YSYEKL. The CDR3 spells CASSQGTLAFF. CDR3 in DNA: TGCGCCAGCAGCCAAGGGACATTAGCTTTCTTT.

The chain has TRBV6-1 and TRBJ2-7; 10 bases map to TRBD1. The germline V gene encodes CDR1 MNHNS and CDR2 SASEGT. This CDR3 spans 13 amino acids. Trimming at V came to 8 bases and at J to 6 bases, leaving 7 bases not matched to a gene. The CDR3 region has the DNA TGTGCCAGCGGCGGGACAGGGGTCCTCGAGCAGTACTTC. It yields the protein CASGGTGVLEQYF.

This clonotype has more than one count but fewer than ten. The J gene is TRBJ2-5, the V gene TRBV14; TRBD2 matches at 8 bases. CDR1 SGHDN and CDR2 FVKESK come from the germline V gene. V lost 4 bases, J lost 5 bases, and 12 bases stayed unmatched. The CDR3 runs 16 residues. The CDR3 DNA sequence: TGTGCCAGCAGCCGTTCCCGGCTAGCGGGTAGGGAGACCCAGTACTTC. Its protein product is CASSRSRLAGRETQYF.

V and J are TRBV6-1 and TRBJ2-7, with TRBD2 matching 12 bases. The germline V gene encodes CDR1 MNHNS and CDR2 SASEGT. This CDR3 region has 19 residues. The J segment lost 0 bases and the V segment lost 6 bases, leaving 15 bases of the junction unmatched. The CDR3 protein is CASRGRSSGRAESSYEQYF. CDR3 in DNA: TGTGCCAGCAGGGGCCGGTCTAGCGGGAGGGCCGAGAGCTCCTACGAGCAGTACTTC.

This clonotype has only a few counts. The chain combines TRBV7-9 with TRBJ2-5; D is unresolved. The germline V gene has CDR1 SEHNR and CDR2 FQNEAQ (reference sequence). The CDR3 length is 12 residues. V was clipped by 4 bases and J by 2 bases, with 5 bases between them. CDR3 loop: CASSYYQETQYF. The CDR3 DNA reads TGTGCCAGCAGCTACTATCAAGAGACCCAGTACTTC.

This clonotype was seen only once. CDR3: CASSQDGTRGANEQFF. As DNA, the CDR3 is TGTGCCAGCAGCCAAGATGGGACTAGAGGGGCCAATGAGCAGTTCTTC. The V call is TRBV3-1, the J call TRBJ2-1, with 8 bases matching TRBD2. Losses at the gene ends were 0 bases for V and 6 bases for J; bases not matched to a gene: 7. CDR1 LGHDT and CDR2 YNNKEL come from the germline V gene (reference sequence). This CDR3 contains 16 residues.

This clonotype came up many times. This chain links TRBV7-3 with TRBJ2-5, with a weak D call TRBD2 (5 bases). Per the germline V gene, CDR1 is SGHTA and CDR2 is FQGTGA. Trimming stripped 5 bases from V and 5 bases from J, with 9 bases between. This CDR3 has 12 residues. In nucleotides, the CDR3 is TGTGCCAGCAGCCGACCGGGGGAGACCCAGTACTTC. It is translated as CASSRPGETQYF. The complete variable domain, with remaining parts taken from reference TRBV7-3 and TRBJ2-5, reads GAGVSQTPSNKVTEKGKYVELRCDPISGHTALYWYRQSLGQGPEFLIYFQGTGAADDSGLPNDRFFAVRPEGSVSTLKIQRTERGDSAVYLCASSRPGETQYFGPGTRLLVL.